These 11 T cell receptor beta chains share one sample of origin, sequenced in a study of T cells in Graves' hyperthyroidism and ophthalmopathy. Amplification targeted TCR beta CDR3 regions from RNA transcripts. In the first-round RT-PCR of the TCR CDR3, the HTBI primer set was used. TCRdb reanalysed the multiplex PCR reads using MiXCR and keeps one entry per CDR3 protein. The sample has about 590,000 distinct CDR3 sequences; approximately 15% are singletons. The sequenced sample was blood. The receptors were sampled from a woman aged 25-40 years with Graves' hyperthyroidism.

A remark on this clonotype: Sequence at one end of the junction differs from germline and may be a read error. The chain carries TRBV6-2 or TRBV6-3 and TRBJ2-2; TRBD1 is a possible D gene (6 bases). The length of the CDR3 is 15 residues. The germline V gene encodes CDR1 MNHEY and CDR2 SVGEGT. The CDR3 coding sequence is TGTGCCAGCGGTTACAGGGCCCCTGACATCGGGGAGCTGTTTTTT. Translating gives CASGYRAPDIGELFF.

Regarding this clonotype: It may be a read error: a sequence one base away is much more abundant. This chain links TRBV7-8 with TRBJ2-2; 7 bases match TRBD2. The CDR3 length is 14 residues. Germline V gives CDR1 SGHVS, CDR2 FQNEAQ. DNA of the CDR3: TGTGCCAGCAGCGGACTAGTCGGAACCGGGGAGCCGTTTTTT. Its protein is CASSGLVGTGEPFF. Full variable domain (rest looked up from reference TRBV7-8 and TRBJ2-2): GAGVSQSPRYKVAKRGQDVALRCDPISGHVSLFWYQQALGQGPEFLTYFQNEAQLDKSGLPSDRFFAERPEGSVSTLKIQRTQQEDSAVYLCASSGLVGTGEPFFGEGSRLTVL.

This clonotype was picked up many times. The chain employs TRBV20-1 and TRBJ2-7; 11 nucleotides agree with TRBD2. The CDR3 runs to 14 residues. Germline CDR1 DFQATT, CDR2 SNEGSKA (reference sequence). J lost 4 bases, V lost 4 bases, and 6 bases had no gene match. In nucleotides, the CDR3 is TGCAGTGCTATAGAGGCTAGCGGGAGGTACGAGCAGTACTTC. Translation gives CSAIEASGRYEQYF.

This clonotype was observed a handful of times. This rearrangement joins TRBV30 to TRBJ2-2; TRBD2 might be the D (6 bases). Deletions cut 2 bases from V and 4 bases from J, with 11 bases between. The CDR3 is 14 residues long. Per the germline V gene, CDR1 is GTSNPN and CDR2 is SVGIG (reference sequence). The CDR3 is CAWSIAEPTGELFF. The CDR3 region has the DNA TGTGCCTGGAGTATAGCGGAGCCCACCGGGGAGCTGTTTTTT.

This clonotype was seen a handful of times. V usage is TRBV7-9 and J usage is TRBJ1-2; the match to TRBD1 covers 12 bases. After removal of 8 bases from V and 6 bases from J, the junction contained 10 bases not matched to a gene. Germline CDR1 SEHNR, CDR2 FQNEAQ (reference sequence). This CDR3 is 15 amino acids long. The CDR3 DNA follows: TGTGCCAGCGTTCCCCGGGACAGGGGGCGCGATGGCTACACCTTC. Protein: CASVPRDRGRDGYTF. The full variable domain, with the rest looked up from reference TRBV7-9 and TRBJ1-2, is DTGVSQNPRHKITKRGQNVTFRCDPISEHNRLYWYRQTLGQGPEFLTYFQNEAQLEKSRLLSDRFSAERPKGSFSTLEIQRTEQGDSAMYLCASVPRDRGRDGYTFGSGTRLTVV.

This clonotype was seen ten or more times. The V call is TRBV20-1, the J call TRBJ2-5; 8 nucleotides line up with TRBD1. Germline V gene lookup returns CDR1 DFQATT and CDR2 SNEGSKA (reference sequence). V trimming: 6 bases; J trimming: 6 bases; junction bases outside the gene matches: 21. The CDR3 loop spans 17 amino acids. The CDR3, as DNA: TGCAGTGCCAGTGGGCCCCACCCAGGGGGCGCGGTGAAGACCCAGTACTTC. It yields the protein CSASGPHPGGAVKTQYF.

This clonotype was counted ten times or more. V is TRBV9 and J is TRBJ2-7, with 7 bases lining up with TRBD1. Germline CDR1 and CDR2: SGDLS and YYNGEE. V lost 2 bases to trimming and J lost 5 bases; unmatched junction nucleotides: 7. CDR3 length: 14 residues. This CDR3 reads CASSVTTGVDEQYF. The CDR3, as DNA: TGTGCCAGCAGCGTTACAACAGGGGTCGACGAGCAGTACTTC.

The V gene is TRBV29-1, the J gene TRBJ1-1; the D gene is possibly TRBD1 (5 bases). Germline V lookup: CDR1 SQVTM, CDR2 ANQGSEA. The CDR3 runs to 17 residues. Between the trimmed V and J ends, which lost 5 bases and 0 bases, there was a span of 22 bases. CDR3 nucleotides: TGCAGCGTTCTAGAACGGGACCGATCCATTTTGAACACTGAAGCTTTCTTT. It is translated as CSVLERDRSILNTEAFF.

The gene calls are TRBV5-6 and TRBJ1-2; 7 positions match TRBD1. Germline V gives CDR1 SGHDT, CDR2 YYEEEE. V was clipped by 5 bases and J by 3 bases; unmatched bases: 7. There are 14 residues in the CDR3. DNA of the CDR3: TGTGCCAGCAGTTCTTGGACAGGACACTATGGCTACACCTTC. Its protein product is CASSSWTGHYGYTF.

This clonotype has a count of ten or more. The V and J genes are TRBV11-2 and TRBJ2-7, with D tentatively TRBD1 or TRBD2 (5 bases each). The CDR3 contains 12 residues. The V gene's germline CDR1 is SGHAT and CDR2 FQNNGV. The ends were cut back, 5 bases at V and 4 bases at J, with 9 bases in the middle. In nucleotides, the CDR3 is TGTGCCAGCAGCACAGAGGGGTACGAGCAGTACTTC. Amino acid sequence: CASSTEGYEQYF.

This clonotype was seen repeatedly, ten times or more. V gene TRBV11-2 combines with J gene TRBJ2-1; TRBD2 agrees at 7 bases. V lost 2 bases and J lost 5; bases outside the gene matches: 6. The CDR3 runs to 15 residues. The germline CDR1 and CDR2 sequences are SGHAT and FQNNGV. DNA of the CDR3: TGTGCCAGCAGCTTATTGGCGGGGAGGGACAATGAGCAGTTCTTC. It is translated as CASSLLAGRDNEQFF. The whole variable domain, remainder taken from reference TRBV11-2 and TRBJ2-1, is EAGVAQSPRYKIIEKRQSVAFWCNPISGHATLYWYQQILGQGPKLLIQFQNNGVVDDSQLPKDRFSAERLKGVDSTLKIQPAKLEDSAVYLCASSLLAGRDNEQFFGPGTRLTVL.